These 25 T cell receptor beta chains originate from one sample sequenced in a study of CD8 T cells in Susac syndrome. Roughly 0.45 to 1 ug RNA was reverse transcribed with random hexamers. TCRdb reprocessed the immunoSEQ multiplex PCR reads via MiXCR and lists one record per CDR3 protein. The data contain more than 150,000 distinct CDR3 sequences, about 96% of them seen just once; the ten biggest clones take up approximately 0.12%. Sequenced material: CD4+ T cells from PBMCs. Receptor source: a human donor with Susac syndrome.

The chain couples TRBV29-1 to TRBJ2-5; the D gene could be TRBD1 or TRBD2 (5 bases each). From germline, CDR1 is SQVTM and CDR2 ANQGSEA. Trimming took 2 bases from V and 3 from J, leaving 19 bases between them. The CDR3 contains 16 residues. CDR3 sequence (DNA): TGCAGCGTTGAACGGACCGGGGAAAGGGGAAAAGAGACCCAGTACTTC. It translates to CSVERTGERGKETQYF.

The V gene is TRBV10-3, the J gene TRBJ2-2, with a possible D match to TRBD2 (7 bases). This CDR3 comprises 18 residues. CDR1 is ENHRY, CDR2 SYGVKD, per germline. V was pared by 6 bases and J by 4 bases, with 24 bases between. The DNA for the CDR3 is TGTGCCATCAGGGGGGGGCCCGGGACTACCATTGGCACCGGGGAGCTGTTTTTT. As protein: CAIRGGPGTTIGTGELFF.

The rearrangement joins TRBV12-3 or TRBV12-4 to TRBJ2-6; D is perhaps TRBD1 or TRBD2 (5 bases each). Trimming cost V 5 bases and J 3 bases, with 11 bases left between them. The CDR3 consists of 15 residues. The CDR3: CASSGTRFGANVLTF. The CDR3 coding sequence is TGTGCCAGCAGTGGGACCAGGTTTGGGGCCAACGTCCTGACTTTC.

The rearrangement joins TRBV9 to TRBJ1-5; possibly TRBD1 for D (6 bases). The CDR3 runs to 14 residues. Deletions cut 3 bases from V and 6 bases from J, with 13 bases between. CDR1 and CDR2 from the germline V gene are SGDLS and YYNGEE. As DNA, the CDR3 is TGTGCCAGCAGCGGGGGGCAGGAAGGTCAGCCCCAGCATTTT. This sequence encodes CASSGGQEGQPQHF.

This chain uses TRBV3-1 with TRBJ1-3; unclear D gene. V shed 1 base and J shed 0 bases, with 7 bases lying between them. The CDR3 is 15 residues long. Germline V lookup: CDR1 LGHDT, CDR2 YNNKEL (reference sequence). The CDR3 is CASSQGRRSGNTIYF. The CDR3 DNA is TGTGCCAGCAGCCAAGGACGACGCTCTGGAAACACCATATATTTT.

The chain combines TRBV29-1 with TRBJ2-7; D ambiguous. CDR3 length: 13 amino acids. Trimming left V 0 bases short and J 4 bases short, with 10 bases between. Germline loops: CDR1 SQVTM, CDR2 ANQGSEA. The CDR3 sequence is CSVEDPAGYEQYV. The CDR3 region has the DNA TGCAGCGTTGAAGACCCTGCCGGATACGAGCAGTACGTC.

The chain carries TRBV20-1 and TRBJ2-3, with TRBD2 identical over 8 bases. After removal of 4 bases from V and 6 bases from J, the junction contained 15 bases not matched to a gene. This CDR3 comprises 16 residues. CDR1 and CDR2 from the germline V gene are DFQATT and SNEGSKA (reference sequence). Here the CDR3 reads CSATPLERGTIDTQYF. The CDR3 DNA reads TGCAGTGCTACCCCCTTGGAGCGGGGGACGATTGATACGCAGTATTTT.

The rearrangement links TRBV7-8 to TRBJ2-3; 12 nucleotides match TRBD2. This CDR3 spans 18 amino acids. Trimming cost V 5 bases and J 2 bases; bases outside gene matches: 11. The germline V gene encodes CDR1 SGHVS and CDR2 FQNEAQ. CDR3 bases: TGTGCCAGCAGCAGAGTCCCGGGACTAGCGGGTTACACAGATACGCAGTATTTT. Its translation: CASSRVPGLAGYTDTQYF.

This chain connects TRBV5-1 to TRBJ2-1; D is perhaps TRBD1 (5 bases). Deletions cut 4 bases from V and 9 bases from J, with 17 bases between. The V gene's germline CDR1 is SGHRS and CDR2 YFSETQ. The CDR3 contains 14 residues. The CDR3 region has the DNA TGCGCCAGCAGCCCGACAGTCCAGGTGGGTGAGCAGTTCTTC. Translation gives CASSPTVQVGEQFF. The whole variable domain, filled in from reference TRBV5-1 and TRBJ2-1, reads KAGVTQTPRYLIKTRGQQVTLSCSPISGHRSVSWYQQTPGQGLQFLFEYFSETQRNKGNFPGRFSGRQFSNSRSEMNVSTLELGDSALYLCASSPTVQVGEQFFGPGTRLTVL.

The count of this clonotype is one. V and J are TRBV9 and TRBJ2-1, with D possibly being TRBD2 (6 bases). CDR1 and CDR2 (germline): SGDLS, YYNGEE. The V end lost 2 bases, the J end lost 1 base, and 13 bases lay between the germline ends. This CDR3 region has 16 residues. The CDR3 DNA is TGTGCCAGCAGCGTGTCTTCTAGCGCGTCCTACAATGAGCAGTTCTTC. This codes for CASSVSSSASYNEQFF.

J is TRBJ2-1 and V is TRBV20-1, with D perhaps being TRBD1 or TRBD2 (7 bases each). The CDR3 loop spans 12 amino acids. Germline lookup yields CDR1 DFQATT and CDR2 SNEGSKA (reference sequence). V was pared by 8 bases and J by 4 bases, with 12 bases between. This CDR3 is CSTGEGYNEQFF. The CDR3 coding sequence is TGCAGTACAGGGGAGGGATACAATGAGCAGTTCTTC.

The CDR3 bases are TGTGCCAGCAGTCGACGACTAGCGGAAACAGATACGCAGTATTTT. Amino acid sequence: CASSRRLAETDTQYF. The chain is built from TRBV28 and TRBJ2-3, with TRBD2 matching 9 bases. CDR1 MDHEN and CDR2 SYDVKM come from the germline V gene. This CDR3 has 15 residues. V lost 5 bases to trimming and J lost 3 bases; unmatched junction nucleotides: 6.

The V call is TRBV9, the J call TRBJ2-7, with 8 bases matching TRBD2. The V segment lost 5 bases and the J segment 3 bases; nucleotides outside the gene matches: 10. Germline V gives CDR1 SGDLS, CDR2 YYNGEE. There are 15 residues in the CDR3. The CDR3 sequence: CASSVGGGRGYEQYF. CDR3 DNA: TGTGCCAGCAGTGTCGGGGGGGGCAGAGGCTACGAGCAGTACTTC.

Here the CDR3 reads CASSSTGTHGYTF. The CDR3 DNA follows: TGTGCCAGCAGCTCAACAGGAACCCATGGCTACACCTTC. The genes are TRBV6-5 and TRBJ1-2; a weak D match, TRBD1 (5 bases). V was trimmed by 6 bases and J by 6 bases, leaving 14 bases between them. Germline CDR1 MNHEY, CDR2 SVGAGI. The length of the CDR3 is 13 residues.

V is TRBV28 and J is TRBJ2-1, with 7 nucleotides matching TRBD1. Germline values: CDR1 MDHEN, CDR2 SYDVKM. The CDR3 loop spans 14 amino acids. The V gene end was trimmed by 7 bases and the J gene end by 8 bases; junction bases not matched to a gene: 11. The CDR3 region has the DNA TGTGCCAGCACTCCAAAGGACAGGTCGGATGAGCAGTTCTTC. Translation: CASTPKDRSDEQFF. Supplemented by reference TRBV28 and TRBJ2-1, the full variable domain reads DVKVTQSSRYLVKRTGEKVFLECVQDMDHENMFWYRQDPGLGLRLIYFSYDVKMKEKGDIPEGYSVSREKKERFSLILESASTNQTSMYLCASTPKDRSDEQFFGPGTRLTVL.

CDR3 sequence: CASSPSGGHQETQYF. As DNA, the CDR3 is TGTGCCAGCAGTCCCTCAGGGGGCCATCAAGAGACCCAGTACTTC. The rearrangement uses TRBV12-3 or TRBV12-4 and TRBJ2-5, with TRBD1 matching 8 bases. With 5 bases clipped from V and 2 bases from J, the junction kept 7 bases outside the gene matches. This CDR3 has 15 residues.

The chain employs TRBV6-2 or TRBV6-3 and TRBJ2-7; TRBD2 matches at 9 bases. Trimming took 5 bases from V and 2 from J; bases not matched to a gene: 7. The CDR3 covers 15 residues. Germline CDR1 and CDR2: MNHEY and SVGEGT. The CDR3 DNA sequence: TGTGCCAGCAGTGACGGACTAGCGTCTGCCTACGAGCAGTACTTC. Translating gives CASSDGLASAYEQYF.

The CDR3 DNA sequence: TGTGCCAGCAGAACGGACAGTGCCTCTGGAAACACCATATATTTT. Translation gives CASRTDSASGNTIYF. The chain has TRBV6-5 and TRBJ1-3; perhaps TRBD1 as D (6 bases). V shed 6 bases and J shed 0 bases, with 12 bases lying between them. The length of the CDR3 is 15 residues. CDR1 MNHEY and CDR2 SVGAGI come from the germline V gene.

This chain joins TRBV5-1 and TRBJ1-1; a weak D match, TRBD1 (6 bases). Trimming removed 2 bases at V and 3 bases at J, with 8 bases between. This CDR3 comprises 13 residues. The V gene's germline CDR1 is SGHRS and CDR2 YFSETQ. CDR3 DNA: TGCGCCAGCAGCTTACAGGGTCACACTGAAGCTTTCTTT. It specifies CASSLQGHTEAFF. The complete variable domain, with remaining parts taken from reference TRBV5-1 and TRBJ1-1, reads KAGVTQTPRYLIKTRGQQVTLSCSPISGHRSVSWYQQTPGQGLQFLFEYFSETQRNKGNFPGRFSGRQFSNSRSEMNVSTLELGDSALYLCASSLQGHTEAFFGQGTRLTVV.

The chain recombines TRBV5-1 with TRBJ2-3; weak D call: TRBD2 (5 bases). Per germline, CDR1 SGHRS and CDR2 YFSETQ. The ends were cut back, 0 bases at V and 2 bases at J, with 10 bases in the middle. The CDR3 length is 15 residues. The CDR3 DNA sequence: TGCGCCAGCAGCTTGGCCCGGGGTATCACAGATACGCAGTATTTT. Translating it yields CASSLARGITDTQYF. Full variable domain (missing parts from reference TRBV5-1 and TRBJ2-3): KAGVTQTPRYLIKTRGQQVTLSCSPISGHRSVSWYQQTPGQGLQFLFEYFSETQRNKGNFPGRFSGRQFSNSRSEMNVSTLELGDSALYLCASSLARGITDTQYFGPGTRLTVL.

This clonotype has a single count. The J gene is TRBJ2-5, the V gene TRBV20-1, with D hard to call. Deletions cut 2 bases from V and 5 bases from J, with 3 bases between. CDR3 length equals 10 residues. Germline V gives CDR1 DFQATT, CDR2 SNEGSKA (reference sequence). The CDR3 loop is CSARSETQYF. As DNA, the CDR3 is TGCAGTGCTAGAAGTGAGACCCAGTACTTC.

The DNA for the CDR3 is TGTGCCAGCAGTTACTCGCGGGGGGCGCGTGGCTACACCTTC. Protein product: CASSYSRGARGYTF. The chain recombines TRBV6-5 with TRBJ1-2; a weak D match, TRBD1 (6 bases). The CDR3 extends over 14 amino acids. The germline V gene has CDR1 MNHEY and CDR2 SVGAGI. The V end lost 0 bases, the J end lost 7 bases, and 12 bases lay between the germline ends.

This chain joins TRBV4-2 and TRBJ2-1, with 8 bases lining up with TRBD2. Per the germline V gene, CDR1 is LGHNA and CDR2 is YNFKEQ. CDR3 size: 17 residues. The V gene end was trimmed by 0 bases and the J gene end by 9 bases; junction bases not matched to a gene: 13. CDR3 sequence (DNA): TGTGCCAGCAGCCAAGATTCGGGCAGCGGGAGAGGGGTTGAGCAGTTCTTC. This sequence encodes CASSQDSGSGRGVEQFF.

CDR3 in amino acids: CASSSRRTTDSSYNEQFF. DNA for the CDR3: TGTGCCAGCAGCTCAAGGAGGACGACCGATAGCTCCTACAATGAGCAGTTCTTC. The chain links TRBV3-1 to TRBJ2-1; a weak D match, TRBD2 (5 bases). Trimming pared 5 bases from V and 0 bases from J, leaving 20 bases between. The CDR3 runs 18 residues. Germline V lookup: CDR1 LGHDT, CDR2 YNNKEL (reference sequence).

This clonotype came up once. V and J are TRBV7-8 and TRBJ1-3; 11 bases are shared with TRBD1. This CDR3 has 18 amino acids. CDR1 is SGHVS, CDR2 FQNEAQ, per germline. V was pared by 0 bases and J by 2 bases, with 6 bases of the junction left unmatched. Here the CDR3 DNA reads TGTGCCAGCAGCTTAGCGGGGACAGGGGGGACCACTGGAAACACCATATATTTT. Translating gives CASSLAGTGGTTGNTIYF.